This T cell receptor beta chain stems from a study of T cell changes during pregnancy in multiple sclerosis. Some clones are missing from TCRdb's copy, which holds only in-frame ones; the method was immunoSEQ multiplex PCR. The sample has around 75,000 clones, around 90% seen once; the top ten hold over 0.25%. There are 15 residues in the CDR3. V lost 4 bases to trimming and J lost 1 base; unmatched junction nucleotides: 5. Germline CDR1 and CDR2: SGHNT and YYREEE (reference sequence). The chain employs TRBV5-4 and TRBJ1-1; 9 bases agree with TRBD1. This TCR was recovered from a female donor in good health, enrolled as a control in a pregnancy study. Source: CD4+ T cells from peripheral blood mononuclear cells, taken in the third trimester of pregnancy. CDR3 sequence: CASSAGQGPNTEAFF. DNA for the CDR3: TGTGCCAGCAGCGCCGGACAGGGGCCGAACACTGAAGCTTTCTTT.